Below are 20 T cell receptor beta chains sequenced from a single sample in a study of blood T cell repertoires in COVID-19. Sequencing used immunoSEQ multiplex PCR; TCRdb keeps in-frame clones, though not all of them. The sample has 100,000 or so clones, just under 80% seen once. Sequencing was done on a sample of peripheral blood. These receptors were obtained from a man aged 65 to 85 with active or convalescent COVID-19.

The CDR3, as DNA: TGCGCCAGCAGCGTGGACAGCACGGCCTTTAATTCACCCCTCCACTTT. Encoded protein: CASSVDSTAFNSPLHF. The chain links TRBV5-1 to TRBJ1-6, with a weak D call TRBD1 (6 bases). The CDR3 contains 16 residues. Trimming shortened V by 4 bases and J by 6 bases, and 17 bases separated the two germline ends. Germline V gene lookup returns CDR1 SGHRS and CDR2 YFSETQ.

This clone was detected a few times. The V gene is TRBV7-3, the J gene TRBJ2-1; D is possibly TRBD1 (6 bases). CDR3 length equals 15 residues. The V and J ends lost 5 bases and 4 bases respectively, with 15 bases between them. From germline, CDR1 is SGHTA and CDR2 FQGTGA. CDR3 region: CASSKTGHTYNEQFF. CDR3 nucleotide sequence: TGTGCCAGCAGCAAGACGGGACACACATACAATGAGCAGTTCTTC.

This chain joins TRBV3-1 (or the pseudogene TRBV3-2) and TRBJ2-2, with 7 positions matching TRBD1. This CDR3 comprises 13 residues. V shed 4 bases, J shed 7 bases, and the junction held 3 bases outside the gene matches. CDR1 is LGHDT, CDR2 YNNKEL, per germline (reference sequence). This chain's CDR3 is CASSRDSFGELFF. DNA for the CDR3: TGTGCCAGCAGCCGGGACAGCTTCGGGGAGCTGTTTTTT.

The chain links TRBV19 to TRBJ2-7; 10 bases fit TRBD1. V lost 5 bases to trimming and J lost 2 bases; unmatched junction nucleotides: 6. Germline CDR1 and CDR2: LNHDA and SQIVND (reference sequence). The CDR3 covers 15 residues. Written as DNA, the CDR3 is TGTGCCAGTAGTGAAAGGACAGGGGGGACCTACGAGCAGTACTTC. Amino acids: CASSERTGGTYEQYF.

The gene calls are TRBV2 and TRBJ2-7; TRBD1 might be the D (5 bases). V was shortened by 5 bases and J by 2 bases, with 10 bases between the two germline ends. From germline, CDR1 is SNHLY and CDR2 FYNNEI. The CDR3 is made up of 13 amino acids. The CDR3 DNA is TGTGCCAGCAGTCAAGACAGAACCTACGAGCAGTACTTC. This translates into CASSQDRTYEQYF. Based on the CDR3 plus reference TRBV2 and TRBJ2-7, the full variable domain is EPEVTQTPSHQVTQMGQEVILRCVPISNHLYFYWYRQILGQKVEFLVSFYNNEISEKSEIFDDQFSVERPDGSNFTLKIRSTKLEDSAMYFCASSQDRTYEQYFGPGTRLTVT.

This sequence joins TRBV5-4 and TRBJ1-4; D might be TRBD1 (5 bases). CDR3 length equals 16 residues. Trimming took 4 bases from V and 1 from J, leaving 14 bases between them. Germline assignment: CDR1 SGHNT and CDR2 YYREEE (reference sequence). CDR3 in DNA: TGTGCCAGCAGCCCCGGGGGGGTCGAAACTAATGAAAAACTGTTTTTT. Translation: CASSPGGVETNEKLFF.

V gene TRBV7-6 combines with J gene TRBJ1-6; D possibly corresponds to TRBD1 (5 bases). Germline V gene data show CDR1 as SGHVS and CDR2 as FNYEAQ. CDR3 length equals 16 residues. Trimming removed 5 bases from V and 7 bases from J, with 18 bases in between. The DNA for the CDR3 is TGTGCCAGCAGCGCTGAAGTCGGGCAGGGAAATTCACCCCTCCACTTT. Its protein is CASSAEVGQGNSPLHF.

CDR3 nucleotide sequence: TGTGCCAGCAGCTTAGTCCGACAGACCTCCTACGAGCAGTACTTC. This sequence encodes CASSLVRQTSYEQYF. The V gene is TRBV7-8, the J gene TRBJ2-7; D may be TRBD1 (5 bases). The CDR3 spans 15 residues. The V gene lost 1 base and the J gene lost 0 bases, with 10 bases spanning the gap. From germline, CDR1 is SGHVS and CDR2 FQNEAQ. The full variable domain, its missing parts supplied by reference TRBV7-8 and TRBJ2-7, is GAGVSQSPRYKVAKRGQDVALRCDPISGHVSLFWYQQALGQGPEFLTYFQNEAQLDKSGLPSDRFFAERPEGSVSTLKIQRTQQEDSAVYLCASSLVRQTSYEQYFGPGTRLTVT.

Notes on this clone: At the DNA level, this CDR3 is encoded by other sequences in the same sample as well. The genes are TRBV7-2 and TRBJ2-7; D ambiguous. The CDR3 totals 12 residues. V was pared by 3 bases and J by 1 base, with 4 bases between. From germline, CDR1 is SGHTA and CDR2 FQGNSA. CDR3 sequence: CASSLSSYEQYF. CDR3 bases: TGTGCCAGCAGCTTGAGTTCCTACGAGCAGTACTTC.

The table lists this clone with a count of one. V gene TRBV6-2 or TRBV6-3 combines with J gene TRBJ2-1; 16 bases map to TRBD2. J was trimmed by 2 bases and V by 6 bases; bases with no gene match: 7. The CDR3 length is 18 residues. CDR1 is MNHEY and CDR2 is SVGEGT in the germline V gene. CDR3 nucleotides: TGTGCCAGCAGCCCGGGACTAGCGGGAGGGATCCCCTACAATGAGCAGTTCTTC. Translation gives CASSPGLAGGIPYNEQFF.

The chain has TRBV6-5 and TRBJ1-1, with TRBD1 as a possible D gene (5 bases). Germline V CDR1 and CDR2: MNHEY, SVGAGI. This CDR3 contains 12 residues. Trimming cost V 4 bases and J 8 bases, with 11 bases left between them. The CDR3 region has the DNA TGTGCCAGCAGTTCTAGGGGAAGAGAAGCTTTCTTT. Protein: CASSSRGREAFF.

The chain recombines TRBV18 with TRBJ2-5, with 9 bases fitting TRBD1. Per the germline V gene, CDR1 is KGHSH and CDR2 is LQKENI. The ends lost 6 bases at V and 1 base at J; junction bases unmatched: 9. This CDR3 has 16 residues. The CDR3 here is CASSLRGDRAQETQYF. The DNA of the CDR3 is TGTGCCAGCTCTCTGCGAGGGGACAGGGCCCAAGAGACCCAGTACTTC.

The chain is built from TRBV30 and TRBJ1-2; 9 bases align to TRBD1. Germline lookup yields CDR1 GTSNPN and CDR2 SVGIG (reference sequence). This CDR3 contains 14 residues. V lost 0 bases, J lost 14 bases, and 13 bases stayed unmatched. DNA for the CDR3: TGTGCCTGGAGTGTACATTTGGGACAGGGTTCAGCTACCTTC. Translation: CAWSVHLGQGSATF.

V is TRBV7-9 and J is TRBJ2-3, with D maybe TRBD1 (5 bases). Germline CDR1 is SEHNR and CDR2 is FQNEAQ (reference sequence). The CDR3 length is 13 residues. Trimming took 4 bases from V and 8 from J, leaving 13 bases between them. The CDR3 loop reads CASSSLTGATQYF. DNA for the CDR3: TGTGCCAGCAGCTCTTTAACAGGTGCTACGCAGTATTTT.

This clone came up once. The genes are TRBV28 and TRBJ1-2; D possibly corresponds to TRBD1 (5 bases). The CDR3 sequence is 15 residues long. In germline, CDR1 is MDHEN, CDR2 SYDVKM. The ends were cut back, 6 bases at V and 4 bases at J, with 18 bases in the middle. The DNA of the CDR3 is TGTGCCAGCAGGGCGTCGACTTGGGGGGGCTATGGCTACACCTTC. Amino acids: CASRASTWGGYGYTF.

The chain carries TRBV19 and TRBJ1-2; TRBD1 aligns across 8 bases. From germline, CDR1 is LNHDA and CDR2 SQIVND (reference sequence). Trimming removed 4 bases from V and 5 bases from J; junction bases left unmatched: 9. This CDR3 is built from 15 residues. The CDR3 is CASSTTRQGSYGYTF. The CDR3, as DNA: TGTGCCAGTAGTACCACCCGACAGGGGTCGTATGGCTACACCTTC.

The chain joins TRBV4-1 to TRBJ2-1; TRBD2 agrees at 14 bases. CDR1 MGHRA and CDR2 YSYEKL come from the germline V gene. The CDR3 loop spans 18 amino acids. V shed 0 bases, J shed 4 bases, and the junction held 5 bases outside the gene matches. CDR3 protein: CASSQDAGTSGRYNEQFF. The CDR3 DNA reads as TGCGCCAGCAGCCAAGATGCAGGGACTAGCGGGAGATACAATGAGCAGTTCTTC.

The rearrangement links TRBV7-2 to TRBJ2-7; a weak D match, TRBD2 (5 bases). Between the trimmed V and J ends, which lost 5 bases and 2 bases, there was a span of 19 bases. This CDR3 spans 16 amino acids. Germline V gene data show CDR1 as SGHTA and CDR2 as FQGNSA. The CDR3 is CASSPGSGRLAYEQYF. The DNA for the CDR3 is TGTGCCAGCAGCCCGGGATCGGGTCGGTTGGCCTACGAGCAGTACTTC.

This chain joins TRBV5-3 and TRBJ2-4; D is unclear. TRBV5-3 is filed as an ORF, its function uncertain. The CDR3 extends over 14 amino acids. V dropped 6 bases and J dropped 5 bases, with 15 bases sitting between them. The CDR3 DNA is TGTGCCAGAAAGGAGCTGGTCAGCCAAAACATTCAGTACTTC. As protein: CARKELVSQNIQYF.

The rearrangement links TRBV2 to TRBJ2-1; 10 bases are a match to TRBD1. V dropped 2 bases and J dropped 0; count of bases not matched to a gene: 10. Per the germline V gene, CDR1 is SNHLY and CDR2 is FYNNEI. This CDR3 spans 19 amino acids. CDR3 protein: CASSERVGQGLSSYNEQFF. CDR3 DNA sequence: TGTGCCAGCAGTGAAAGGGTGGGACAGGGGCTAAGCTCCTACAATGAGCAGTTCTTC.